These 16 T cell receptor beta chains were sequenced from one sample in a study of T cells expressing NK-cell markers. Following a re-call of the 5' RACE reads, TCRdb has one entry per CDR3 protein and lacks DNA. The sample has approximately 150,000 distinct CDR3 sequences. The sample comprised blood T cells: a sorted CD56 or NKG2C T cell subset, CD4+ or CD8+ T cells, or bulk PBMC T cells (not recorded which). These receptors were obtained from a woman between 18 and 70 years old in good health.

The chain joins TRBV18 to TRBJ2-1; absent DNA, TCRdb's TRBD2 call cannot be checked. This CDR3 has 14 residues. The germline V gene has CDR1 KGHSH and CDR2 LQKENI. CDR3 loop: CASSPPGPWNEQFF.

The J gene is TRBJ1-5, the V gene TRBV20-1; there is no DNA to check the TCRdb D call of TRBD1. CDR3 size: 14 residues. Germline V gene lookup returns CDR1 DFQATT and CDR2 SNEGSKA (reference sequence). CDR3 sequence: CSAMTQGGNQPQHF.

The chain carries TRBV6-2 or TRBV6-3 and TRBJ1-4. Germline values: CDR1 MNHEY, CDR2 SVGEGT. This CDR3 has 16 amino acids. CDR3 sequence: CASSYGLIPKSEKLFF.

V is TRBV19 and J is TRBJ1-5; TCRdb's D gene call, TRBD1, goes unchecked for lack of DNA. This CDR3 has 15 residues. Per the germline V gene, CDR1 is LNHDA and CDR2 is SQIVND (reference sequence). The CDR3 here is CASSTDRGRGQPQHF.

This rearrangement joins TRBV5-1 to TRBJ2-3; checking the TCRdb D call of TRBD2 is not possible without DNA. CDR3 length equals 16 residues. CDR1 and CDR2 (germline): SGHRS, YFSETQ. Here the CDR3 reads CASSLDSGGATDTQYF.

This chain connects TRBV5-1 to TRBJ2-5; absent DNA, TCRdb's TRBD1 call cannot be checked. CDR3 length equals 15 residues. From germline, CDR1 is SGHRS and CDR2 YFSETQ. CDR3 protein: CASSARTGDRQTQYF.

This rearrangement joins TRBV5-1 to TRBJ1-1; lacking DNA, the TRBD1 call made by TCRdb goes unchecked. Germline V gene sequence: CDR1 SGHRS, CDR2 YFSETQ. This CDR3 is 15 amino acids long. CDR3 protein: CASSERQELNTEAFF.

The chain carries TRBV3-1 and TRBJ2-1; TCRdb reports TRBD1, a call that lacks DNA to check it against. Germline CDR1 is LGHDT and CDR2 is YNNKEL (reference sequence). The CDR3 consists of 16 residues. CDR3 loop: CASSSMTFWGPVEQFF.

This chain links TRBV29-1 with TRBJ1-4. The CDR3 has 13 residues. The germline gives CDR1 SQVTM, CDR2 ANQGSEA. CDR3 residues: CSVFTGLGEKLFF.

The J gene is TRBJ2-5, the V gene TRBV5-5; the D call of TRBD2 rests on TCRdb alone, since no DNA is present to check it. This CDR3 is built from 14 residues. CDR1 is SGHKS and CDR2 is YYEKEE in the germline V gene (reference sequence). This chain's CDR3 is CASSPASGSETQYF.

J is TRBJ1-1 and V is TRBV11-2; no DNA is available, so the TRBD1 call from TCRdb remains unchecked. The CDR3 sequence is 14 residues long. Germline values: CDR1 SGHAT, CDR2 FQNNGV. CDR3 sequence reads: CASSRLIAPTEAFF.

The rearrangement joins TRBV7-3 to TRBJ2-1; with no DNA, the TCRdb D assignment of TRBD1 cannot be verified. Germline V lookup: CDR1 SGHTA, CDR2 FQGTGA. This CDR3 contains 16 residues. The CDR3 loop is CASSRRTGGFVVEQFF. The variable domain in full, with the rest retrieved from reference TRBV7-3 and TRBJ2-1, is GAGVSQTPSNKVTEKGKYVELRCDPISGHTALYWYRQSLGQGPEFLIYFQGTGAADDSGLPNDRFFAVRPEGSVSTLKIQRTERGDSAVYLCASSRRTGGFVVEQFFGPGTRLTVL.

The rearrangement joins TRBV5-1 to TRBJ2-5; there is no DNA to check the TCRdb D call of TRBD2. The CDR3 has 15 amino acids. The germline gives CDR1 SGHRS, CDR2 YFSETQ. The CDR3 is CASSLAGGSQETQYF.

The genes are TRBV15 and TRBJ2-3; there is no DNA to check the TCRdb D call of TRBD1. CDR3 length: 16 residues. In germline, CDR1 is LNHNV, CDR2 YYDKDF (reference sequence). The CDR3 spells CATSRGGVGGTDTQYF.

The chain links TRBV30 to TRBJ1-1. Looked up from germline, CDR1 is GTSNPN and CDR2 is SVGIG (reference sequence). The CDR3 sequence is 13 residues long. CDR3 loop: CAWSVGVNAEAFF.

The chain couples TRBV5-1 to TRBJ1-4; TCRdb outputs TRBD1, but without DNA this stays unchecked. The CDR3 consists of 14 residues. The germline gives CDR1 SGHRS, CDR2 YFSETQ. The CDR3 loop is CASRSQGVNEKLFF. The full variable domain, its missing parts supplied by reference TRBV5-1 and TRBJ1-4, is KAGVTQTPRYLIKTRGQQVTLSCSPISGHRSVSWYQQTPGQGLQFLFEYFSETQRNKGNFPGRFSGRQFSNSRSEMNVSTLELGDSALYLCASRSQGVNEKLFFGSGTQLSVL.